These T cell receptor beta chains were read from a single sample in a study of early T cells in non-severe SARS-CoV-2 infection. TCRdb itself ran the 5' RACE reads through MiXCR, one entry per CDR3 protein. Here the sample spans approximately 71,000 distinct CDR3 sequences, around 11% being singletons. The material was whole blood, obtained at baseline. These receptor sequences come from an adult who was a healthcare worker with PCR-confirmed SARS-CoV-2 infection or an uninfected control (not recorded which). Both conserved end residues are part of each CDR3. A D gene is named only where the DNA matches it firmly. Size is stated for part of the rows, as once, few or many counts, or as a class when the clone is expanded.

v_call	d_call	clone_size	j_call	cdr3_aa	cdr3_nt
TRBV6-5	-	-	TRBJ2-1	CASKKDGRLHFNEQFF	TGTGCCAGCAAGAAGGATGGGCGGCTTCATTTCAATGAGCAGTTCTTC
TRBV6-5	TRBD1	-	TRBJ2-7	CASSPGQGYYEQYF	TGTGCCAGCAGTCCCGGACAGGGGTATTACGAGCAGTACTTC
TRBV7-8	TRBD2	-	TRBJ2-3	CASSPRLATDTQYF	TGTGCCAGCAGCCCCCGACTAGCCACAGATACGCAGTATTTT
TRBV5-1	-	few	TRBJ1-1	CASSPAAGALNTEAFF	TGCGCCAGCAGCCCGGCGGCGGGGGCACTGAACACTGAAGCTTTCTTT
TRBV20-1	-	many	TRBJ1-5	CSAGAGDNQPQHF	TGCAGTGCAGGGGCAGGAGACAATCAGCCCCAGCATTTT
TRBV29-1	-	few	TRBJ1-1	CSVGDSEAFF	TGCAGCGTTGGCGACAGCGAAGCTTTCTTT
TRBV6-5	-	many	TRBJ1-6	CASSYSDGLNSPLHF	TGTGCCAGCAGTTACTCGGACGGCCTGAATTCACCCCTCCACTTT
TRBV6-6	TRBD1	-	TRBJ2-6	CASSYTGAGANVLTF	TGTGCCAGCAGTTACACAGGGGCTGGGGCCAACGTCCTGACTTTC
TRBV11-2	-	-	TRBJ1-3	CASSLTGNTIYF	TGTGCCAGCAGCTTAACTGGAAACACCATATATTTT
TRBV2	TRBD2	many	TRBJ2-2	CASTLAGGTGELFF	TGTGCCAGCACGCTAGCGGGGGGCACCGGGGAGCTGTTTTTT
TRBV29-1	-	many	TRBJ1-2	CSVPGTTGYTF	TGCAGCGTGCCCGGTACGACTGGCTACACCTTC
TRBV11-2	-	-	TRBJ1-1	CASSFQGTEAFF	TGTGCCAGCAGCTTCCAGGGCACTGAAGCTTTCTTT
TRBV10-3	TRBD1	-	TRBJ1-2	CAISEPTGKANYGYTF	TGTGCCATCAGTGAGCCGACAGGGAAAGCTAACTATGGCTACACCTTC
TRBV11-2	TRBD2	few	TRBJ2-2	CASNKLAGGNTGELFF	TGTGCCAGCAACAAACTAGCGGGGGGTAACACCGGGGAGCTGTTTTTT
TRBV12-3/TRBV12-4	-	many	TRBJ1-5	CASSRWGQPQHF	TGTGCCAGCAGTCGCTGGGGGCAGCCCCAGCATTTT
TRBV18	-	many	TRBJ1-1	CASSPGQGSTEAFF	TGTGCCAGCTCACCTGGGCAGGGGAGTACTGAAGCTTTCTTT
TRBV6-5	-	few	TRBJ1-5	CASSYSIGNNQPQQF	TGTGCCAGCAGTTACTCGATAGGAAACAATCAGCCCCAGCAATTT
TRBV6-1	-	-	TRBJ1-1	CASTRSTGNTEAFF	TGTGCCAGCACCCGCTCGACAGGGAACACTGAAGCTTTCTTT
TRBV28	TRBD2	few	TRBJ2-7	CASRSPTVTGLAFSHEQYF	TGTGCCAGCAGATCTCCTACCGTGACGGGACTAGCATTTTCCCACGAGCAGTACTTC
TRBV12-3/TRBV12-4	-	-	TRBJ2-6	CASSSPLGANVLTF	TGTGCCAGCAGTTCCCCTTTAGGGGCCAACGTCCTGACTTTC
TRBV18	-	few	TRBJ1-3	CASSPAGRSGNTIYF	TGTGCCAGCTCACCGGCGGGCCGAAGTGGAAACACCATATATTTT
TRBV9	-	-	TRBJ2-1	CASSVARGGRNEQFF	TGTGCCAGCAGCGTAGCTAGGGGGGGCAGGAATGAGCAGTTCTTC
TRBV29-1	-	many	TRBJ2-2	CSVAGANTGELFF	TGCAGCGTTGCAGGGGCGAACACCGGGGAGCTGTTTTTT
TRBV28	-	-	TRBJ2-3	CASSQGSTDTQYF	TGTGCCAGCAGCCAGGGGAGCACAGATACGCAGTATTTT
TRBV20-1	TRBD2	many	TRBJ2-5	CSASPSGVQETQYF	TGCAGTGCTAGTCCTAGCGGGGTGCAGGAGACCCAGTACTTC
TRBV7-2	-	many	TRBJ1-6	CASRSGPSSPLHF	TGTGCCAGCAGATCAGGGCCTAGCTCACCCCTCCACTTT
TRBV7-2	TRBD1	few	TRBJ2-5	CASSRTSRGETQYF	TGTGCCAGCAGCCGAACCTCCAGGGGGGAGACCCAGTACTTC
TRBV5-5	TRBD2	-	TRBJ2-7	CASSLGPSGGPYEQYF	TGTGCCAGCAGCTTGGGGCCTAGCGGGGGACCCTACGAGCAGTACTTC
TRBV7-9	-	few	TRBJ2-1	CASSPRAMGEQFF	TGTGCCAGCAGCCCCAGGGCCATGGGTGAGCAGTTCTTC
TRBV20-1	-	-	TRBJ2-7	CSARDSGRGYEQYF	TGCAGTGCTAGAGATTCTGGCAGGGGCTACGAGCAGTACTTC
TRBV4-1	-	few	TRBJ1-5	CASSLALGSNQPQHF	TGCGCCAGCAGCCTCGCCCTGGGAAGCAATCAGCCCCAGCATTTT
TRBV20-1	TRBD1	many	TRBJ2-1	CSASTLGGGVDEQFF	TGCAGTGCTTCCACCCTAGGGGGCGGTGTGGATGAGCAGTTCTTC
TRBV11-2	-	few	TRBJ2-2	CASSLEAGITGELFF	TGTGCCAGCAGCTTAGAAGCGGGTATCACCGGGGAGCTGTTTTTT
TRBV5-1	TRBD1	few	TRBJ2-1	CASSQGTGKYNEQFF	TGCGCCAGCAGCCAAGGGACAGGGAAGTACAATGAGCAGTTCTTC
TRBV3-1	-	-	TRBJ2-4	CASSQDLLRPIQYF	TGTGCCAGCAGCCAAGATTTGCTACGGCCCATTCAGTACTTC
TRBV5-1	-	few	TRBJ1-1	CASSLWGQAEAFF	TGCGCCAGCAGCTTGTGGGGGCAGGCTGAAGCTTTCTTT
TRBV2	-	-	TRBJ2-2	CASSDPLGGPAAGELFF	TGTGCCAGCAGTGACCCTCTAGGGGGACCCGCCGCCGGGGAGCTGTTTTTT
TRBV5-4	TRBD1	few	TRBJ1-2	CASSRGGQGYGYTF	TGTGCCAGCAGTCGAGGGGGACAGGGGTATGGCTACACCTTC
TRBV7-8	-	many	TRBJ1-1	CASSLRRDRMNTEAFF	TGTGCCAGCAGCTTACGACGTGACAGAATGAACACTGAAGCTTTCTTT
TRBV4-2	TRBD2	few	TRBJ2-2	CASSQTSGDHTGELFF	TGTGCCAGCAGCCAGACTAGCGGGGACCACACCGGGGAGCTGTTTTTT
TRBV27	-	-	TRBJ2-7	CASSPGTYEQYF	TGTGCCAGCAGCCCCGGGACGTACGAGCAGTACTTC
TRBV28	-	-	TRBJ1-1	CASSLTAGVMAFF	TGTGCCAGCAGTTTAACAGCAGGGGTTATGGCTTTCTTT
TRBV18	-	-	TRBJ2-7	CASSPISGRVDEQYF	TGTGCCAGCTCACCGATATCGGGCAGGGTGGACGAGCAGTACTTC
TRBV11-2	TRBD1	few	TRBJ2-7	CASSQTSGTGAIEQYF	TGTGCCAGCAGCCAAACCTCCGGGACAGGGGCGATCGAGCAGTACTTC
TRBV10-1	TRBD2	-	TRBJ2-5	CASNRLARAETQYF	TGCGCCAGCAACCGACTAGCGAGGGCAGAGACCCAGTACTTC
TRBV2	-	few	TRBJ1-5	CASSGSPEINESNQPQHF	TGTGCCAGCAGTGGATCCCCAGAAATTAATGAAAGCAATCAGCCCCAGCATTTT
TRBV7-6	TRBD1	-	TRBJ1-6	CASSLEAGGYNSPLHF	TGTGCCAGCAGCTTAGAGGCAGGGGGCTATAATTCACCCCTCCACTTT
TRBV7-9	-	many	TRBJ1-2	CASSPGQLSSGYTF	TGTGCCAGCAGCCCAGGACAGCTCTCCTCTGGCTACACCTTC
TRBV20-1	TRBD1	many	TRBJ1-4	CSARDRGEKLFF	TGCAGTGCCCGGGACAGGGGGGAAAAACTGTTTTTT
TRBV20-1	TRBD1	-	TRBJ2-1	CSATNPGQGGNEQFF	TGCAGTGCAACAAACCCGGGACAGGGGGGGAATGAGCAGTTCTTC
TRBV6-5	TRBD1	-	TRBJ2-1	CASSYEGAENNEQFF	TGTGCCAGCAGTTACGAGGGGGCCGAAAACAATGAGCAGTTCTTC